One sample yielded the 23 T cell receptor beta chains listed below, sequenced in a study of shared clonotypes between healthy human individuals. Measured with immunoSEQ multiplex PCR; TCRdb has only the in-frame clones, and not every one. The profile covers more than 2 million clones, with over 85% appearing a single time and 0.1% to 0.15% taken by the ten largest. The material sequenced was naive CD4+ T cells sorted from blood. Subset reported: CD45RA+ positively selected. The receptors were sampled from a man between 18 and 35 years old in good health.

The chain recombines TRBV30 with TRBJ2-4; D uncertain. The ends were cut back, 1 base at V and 1 base at J, with 8 bases in the middle. This CDR3 contains 14 residues. Germline V lookup: CDR1 GTSNPN, CDR2 SVGIG (reference sequence). This chain's CDR3 is CAWSGFRAKNIQYF. Here the CDR3 DNA reads TGTGCCTGGAGTGGGTTTAGGGCCAAAAACATTCAGTACTTC.

The V gene is TRBV13, the J gene TRBJ1-2; D remains unclear. The CDR3 runs 13 residues. The germline CDR1 and CDR2 sequences are PRHDT and FYEKMQ (reference sequence). Trimming stripped 5 bases from V and 7 bases from J, with 14 bases between. In DNA form, the CDR3 reads TGTGCCAGCAGCGGCCAGGTGGGAGGTGGCTACACCTTC. This sequence encodes CASSGQVGGGYTF.

The V gene is TRBV28, the J gene TRBJ1-1; 10 bases match TRBD1. Germline V gives CDR1 MDHEN, CDR2 SYDVKM. The CDR3 sequence is 15 residues long. The junction had 6 bases not matched to a gene; V was cut back by 2 bases and J by 6 bases. The chain's CDR3 is CASSLAGQGDPEAFF. The CDR3 DNA follows: TGTGCCAGCAGTTTAGCTGGACAGGGGGACCCTGAAGCTTTCTTT.

Comments on this clone: The same CDR3 can be traced to other DNA sequences in this sample. V is TRBV19 and J is TRBJ1-1; maybe TRBD1 (5 bases). V was pared by 5 bases and J by 1 base, with 8 bases between. From germline, CDR1 is LNHDA and CDR2 SQIVND (reference sequence). The CDR3 covers 13 residues. The CDR3 DNA reads as TGTGCCAGTAGTTCCAGGGAGAACACTGAAGCTTTCTTT. This encodes CASSSRENTEAFF.

On this clone itself: Because the CDR3's place on the DNA is in doubt, the DNA is left out and the CDR3 is given as listed by TCRdb. The chain recombines TRBV7-2 with TRBJ2-4; no check of the table's D call, TRBD1, against the DNA was made. The CDR3 is 13 amino acids in total, end residues counted. Per the germline V gene, CDR1 is SGHTA and CDR2 is FQGNSA. CDR3 loop: CASSLVGQGSEYF.

As to this clone: This CDR3 is missing its conserved last phenylalanine or tryptophan, likely due to a read error. The chain is built from TRBV11-2 and TRBJ1-2; a weak D match, TRBD1 (6 bases). The CDR3 runs to 13 residues. Germline loops: CDR1 SGHAT, CDR2 FQNNGV. With 4 bases removed from V and 8 bases from J, the gap between germline ends came to 14 bases. The CDR3 protein is CASSSPGAHGYTV. As DNA, the CDR3 is TGTGCCAGCAGCTCCCCAGGGGCGCACGGCTACACCGTC.

A single count supports this clone. The V and J genes are TRBV7-3 and TRBJ1-1; a possible D gene is TRBD1 (5 bases). The CDR3 is made up of 15 amino acids. The germline V gene has CDR1 SGHTA and CDR2 FQGTGA. V lost 5 bases, J lost 5 bases, and 18 bases lay in between. CDR3 nucleotide sequence: TGTGCCAGCAGCCCATTCGGGCAGGGTGAAACTGAAGCTTTCTTT. It translates to CASSPFGQGETEAFF.

This chain links TRBV4-1 with TRBJ2-7; D tentatively reads TRBD1 or TRBD2 (5 bases each). The germline CDR1 and CDR2 sequences are MGHRA and YSYEKL. V was shortened by 0 bases and J by 2 bases, with 14 bases between the two germline ends. The CDR3 has 16 amino acids. The CDR3 DNA reads TGCGCCAGCAGCCAAGAGAGCGGACACCGAGCCTACGAGCAGTACTTC. It codes for CASSQESGHRAYEQYF.

This clone was observed once. The chain joins TRBV6-5 to TRBJ2-1, with 7 positions matching TRBD2. The CDR3 length is 14 residues. From germline, CDR1 is MNHEY and CDR2 SVGAGI. V gave up 4 bases and J gave up 2 bases; unmatched junction bases: 2. The CDR3 DNA follows: TGTGCCAGCAGTTCTAGCGGTCCCTACAATGAGCAGTTCTTC. Encoded protein: CASSSSGPYNEQFF.

The gene calls are TRBV27 and TRBJ2-7, with 11 bases identical to TRBD2. Germline loops: CDR1 MNHEY, CDR2 SMNVEV (reference sequence). CDR3 size: 15 residues. The V and J ends lost 7 bases and 0 bases, in that order; junction bases with no gene match: 5. The CDR3 DNA reads as TGTGCCAGCACCATTAGCGGGAGGGCCTCCTACGAGCAGTACTTC. Amino acid sequence: CASTISGRASYEQYF.

This clone was observed a few times. Other DNA variants within this sample encode the same CDR3. The rearrangement uses TRBV30 and TRBJ2-7; either TRBD1 or TRBD2 may supply D (5 bases each). The germline V and J ends were trimmed by 5 bases and 1 base, with 6 bases remaining between them. Germline V lookup: CDR1 GTSNPN, CDR2 SVGIG (reference sequence). This CDR3 has 11 residues. CDR3 sequence: CAWGTSYEQYF. For the CDR3, the DNA is TGTGCCTGGGGGACGTCCTACGAGCAGTACTTC.

The gene calls are TRBV28 and TRBJ1-2; D is possibly TRBD1 (5 bases). The CDR3 is made up of 16 amino acids. Germline V gene lookup returns CDR1 MDHEN and CDR2 SYDVKM. V dropped 2 bases and J dropped 8 bases, with 21 bases sitting between them. CDR3 DNA: TGTGCCAGCAGTTTACGGGACGCTTCTTTATCGAGGGGCTACACCTTC. Translating gives CASSLRDASLSRGYTF.

V and J are TRBV7-3 and TRBJ1-6, with D unresolved. Germline V gene data show CDR1 as SGHTA and CDR2 as FQGTGA. Trimming took off 2 bases at V and 5 bases at J, with 7 bases between the two ends. The CDR3 loop spans 14 amino acids. For the CDR3, the DNA is TGTGCCAGCAGCTTACTACGGAATAATTCACCCCTCCACTTT. Protein: CASSLLRNNSPLHF.

This chain links TRBV11-2 with TRBJ2-1, with D maybe TRBD2 (5 bases). Germline V gene lookup returns CDR1 SGHAT and CDR2 FQNNGV. The CDR3 runs 16 residues. With 2 bases removed from V and 0 bases from J, the gap between germline ends came to 11 bases. The CDR3 DNA sequence: TGTGCCAGCAGCTTATGGGAGCTGGGCTCCTACAATGAGCAGTTCTTC. Protein: CASSLWELGSYNEQFF.

This clone was seen a single time. This sequence joins TRBV5-1 and TRBJ2-7; 7 nucleotides agree with TRBD1. Trimming cost V 0 bases and J 0 bases; bases outside gene matches: 6. Germline V gene data show CDR1 as SGHRS and CDR2 as YFSETQ. The length of the CDR3 is 16 residues. CDR3 amino acids: CASSLVPQGLSYEQYF. The CDR3 DNA reads TGCGCCAGCAGCTTGGTACCACAGGGGCTCTCCTACGAGCAGTACTTC.

This sequence joins TRBV5-1 and TRBJ1-1; 7 bases align to TRBD1. This CDR3 has 16 amino acids. CDR1 SGHRS and CDR2 YFSETQ come from the germline V gene. The V segment lost 3 bases and the J segment 0 bases; nucleotides outside the gene matches: 8. The CDR3 coding sequence is TGCGCCAGCAGCTCAGGGACAGTAATTATGAACACTGAAGCTTTCTTT. This translates into CASSSGTVIMNTEAFF.

This clone was found once. The V call is TRBV5-1, the J call TRBJ2-2, with D tentatively TRBD1 (6 bases). The germline CDR1 and CDR2 sequences are SGHRS and YFSETQ. The CDR3 consists of 13 residues. V dropped 6 bases and J dropped 1 base, with 7 bases sitting between them. In DNA, the CDR3 is TGCGCCAGCAAACAGGGGAACACCGGGGAGCTGTTTTTT. Its protein is CASKQGNTGELFF.

The rearrangement joins TRBV20-1 to TRBJ1-2, with D possibly TRBD1 on 5 matching bases. Germline V lookup: CDR1 DFQATT, CDR2 SNEGSKA (reference sequence). This CDR3 has 8 amino acids. V was clipped by 6 bases and J by 13 bases, with 9 bases between them. The CDR3, as DNA: TGCAGTGCCCTGGGGGTCACCTTC. Protein sequence: CSALGVTF.

This chain connects TRBV30 to TRBJ1-4, with D tentatively TRBD1 (5 bases). V lost 6 bases, J lost 4 bases, and 12 bases lay in between. Germline assignment: CDR1 GTSNPN and CDR2 SVGIG (reference sequence). The CDR3 is 13 amino acids. The CDR3 here is CACQQGINEKLFF. The CDR3 DNA follows: TGTGCCTGCCAGCAGGGAATTAATGAAAAACTGTTTTTT.

This clone was seen more than once but under ten times. Other DNA sequences from this sample encode an identical CDR3 as well. The rearrangement uses TRBV9 and TRBJ2-7, with D unclear. With 0 bases removed from V and 0 bases from J, the gap between germline ends came to 7 bases. This CDR3 has 14 residues. Germline CDR1 and CDR2: SGDLS and YYNGEE. The CDR3 is CASSVGGSSYEQYF. The CDR3 nucleotides are TGTGCCAGCAGCGTAGGTGGCAGCTCCTACGAGCAGTACTTC.

Worth noting for this clone: Other DNA sequences in the sample encode the same CDR3. The chain couples TRBV19 to TRBJ2-5; D is possibly TRBD1 (7 bases). From germline, CDR1 is LNHDA and CDR2 SQIVND (reference sequence). The CDR3 extends over 14 amino acids. V lost 3 bases to trimming and J lost 4 bases, with 12 bases between them. CDR3 sequence: CASSIRQGGETQYF. The CDR3, as DNA: TGTGCCAGTAGTATTCGGCAGGGGGGAGAGACCCAGTACTTC.

This clone has a handful of counts. The chain has TRBV19 and TRBJ1-1; weak D call: TRBD1 (6 bases). The CDR3 has 12 amino acids. V was pared by 5 bases and J by 10 bases, with 14 bases between. Germline V gene sequence: CDR1 LNHDA, CDR2 SQIVND (reference sequence). Written as DNA, the CDR3 is TGTGCCAGTAGTTCGACTGGGACAACAGCTTTCTTT. Amino acid sequence: CASSSTGTTAFF.

The chain is built from TRBV6-5 and TRBJ2-7, with D uncertain. V lost 2 bases to trimming and J lost 6 bases, with 8 bases between them. In germline, CDR1 is MNHEY, CDR2 SVGAGI. The CDR3 consists of 12 residues. The CDR3 region is CASSYKGGEQYF. The CDR3 coding sequence is TGTGCCAGCAGTTACAAGGGTGGCGAGCAGTACTTC.